This T cell receptor beta chain was profiled in a study of metastatic and nonmetastatic thyroid tumors. Whole-study context: Comparison of repertoires was carried out across blood and tumor or nodule tissue from malignant and benign thyroid patients.

Treatment of any kind had been given to no patient before thyroid surgery. CDR3 length: 13 residues. V dropped 2 bases and J dropped 5; count of bases not matched to a gene: 2. Study-level results: Significantly higher TCR beta diversity was reportedly seen in malignant thyroid tumors than benign nodules, in blood and tumor.

Methods used by the authors: Clinicopathological groups differed in CDR3, with these differences serving to build a distant-metastasis classifier for papillary thyroid cancer. From the PCR reads, TCRdb re-called clones with MiXCR. TCRdb, not the authors, supplied the V and J calls. The table includes 25,000 to 35,000 clones, 25% to 35% detected once. This clone appeared many times. Its antigen is unidentified. The rearrangement joins TRBV12-3 or TRBV12-4 to TRBJ2-5, with 7 nucleotides matching TRBD2. The receptor was derived from a female donor with papillary thyroid cancer or a benign thyroid nodule (not recorded which). Some clones in this sample may be carry-over from other donors' samples. Sequencing was done on a sample of blood. Written as DNA, the CDR3 is TGTGCCAGCAGTTTAAGCGGGGTGGAGACCCAGTACTTC. The encoded protein is CASSLSGVETQYF.